These T cell receptor beta chains were read from a single sample in a study of beta chain features in type 1 diabetes. This table comes from immunoSEQ multiplex PCR, and its TCRdb copy is limited to in-frame clones, with some not included. Counted here are around 140,000 clones, around 9% occurring once; the ten biggest clones make up 0.6% to 0.9%. The sample was central memory CD4+ T cells from blood. The receptors here all came from a young man with type 1 diabetes. Both conserved end residues are part of each CDR3. Each record gives: clone size, V gene, J gene, CDR3 protein. Clone sizes are given selectively: once, few, many, or a class where the clone is expanded.

many	TRBV6-6	TRBJ2-6	CASSQRSSGANVLTF
-	TRBV2	TRBJ2-5	CASSTGGRQETQYF
-	TRBV6-5	TRBJ2-5	CASSSTGRETQYF
few	TRBV19	TRBJ1-1	CASSIESGGGWNTEAFF
few	TRBV2	TRBJ2-1	CASTSGGANEQFF
-	TRBV9	TRBJ2-1	CASSVFQEGEQFF
-	TRBV2	TRBJ1-6	CATGTGGNYNSPLHF
few	TRBV11-2	TRBJ2-7	CASSLTSLVYEQYF
-	TRBV18	TRBJ2-1	CASSPAGTGNNEQFF
few	TRBV5-4	TRBJ1-2	CASALSSGSFYGYTF
few	TRBV18	TRBJ2-3	CASSPGGQGADTQYF
few	TRBV5-6	TRBJ2-5	CASSLFQTVLQETQYF
few	TRBV5-1	TRBJ1-1	CASSLGRGATEAFF
few	TRBV11-2	TRBJ2-7	CASSPGLLSEQYF
few	TRBV7-3	TRBJ2-7	CASSLRQGDEQYF
-	TRBV19	TRBJ1-6	CASRKGQGGNSPLHF
few	TRBV7-9	TRBJ1-5	CASSPGGNNQPQHF
-	TRBV11-2	TRBJ1-1	CASSLGQSLGEAFF
-	TRBV18	TRBJ1-2	CASSPGNGGDGYTF
-	TRBV18	TRBJ2-1	CASSLLAGGANEQFF
few	TRBV7-2	TRBJ1-2	CASSSQPGQGAKGYTF
few	TRBV30	TRBJ1-1	CAWRIPGGTEAFF
-	TRBV6-6	TRBJ2-1	CASSLYTGVTHNEQFF
few	TRBV18	TRBJ2-5	CASSPDIQETQYF
many	TRBV19	TRBJ1-1	CASSPGLLREAFF
-	TRBV5-1	TRBJ2-5	CASSLAVGARVGTQYF
few	TRBV2	TRBJ2-4	CASSGLVWVIQYF
-	TRBV10-3	TRBJ1-1	CAISGQNTEAFF
-	TRBV5-4	TRBJ2-5	CASSLWLAGGGTQYF
-	TRBV11-2	TRBJ1-2	CASSLSTGGSYGYTF
few	TRBV18	TRBJ2-5	CASSPRTGGMETQYF
-	TRBV2	TRBJ2-1	CASDETGYNEQFF
few	TRBV2	TRBJ1-3	CASRGQDGNTIYF
-	TRBV28	TRBJ2-1	CASSLRRGSYNEQFF
few	TRBV29-1	TRBJ2-3	CSVVKGTSGGGTDTQYF
-	TRBV7-2	TRBJ1-6	CASSPDRNNSPLHF
many	TRBV4-3	TRBJ1-2	CASSPGGVYGYTF
-	TRBV6-1	TRBJ2-3	CATNRGLSTDTQYF
-	TRBV7-7	TRBJ2-2	CASSPGDTGELFF
-	TRBV18	TRBJ2-6	CASSWESGANVLTF
-	TRBV29-1	TRBJ2-1	CSAERRADEQFF